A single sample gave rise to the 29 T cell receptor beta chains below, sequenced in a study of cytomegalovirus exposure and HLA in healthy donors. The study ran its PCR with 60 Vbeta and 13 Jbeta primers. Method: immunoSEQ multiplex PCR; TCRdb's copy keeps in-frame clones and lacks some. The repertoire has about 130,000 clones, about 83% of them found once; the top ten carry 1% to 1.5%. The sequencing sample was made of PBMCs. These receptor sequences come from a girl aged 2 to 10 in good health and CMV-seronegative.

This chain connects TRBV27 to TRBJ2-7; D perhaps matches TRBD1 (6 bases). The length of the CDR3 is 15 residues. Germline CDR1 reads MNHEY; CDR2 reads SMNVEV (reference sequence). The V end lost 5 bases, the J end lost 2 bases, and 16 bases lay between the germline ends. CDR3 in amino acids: CASSVSWGPTYEQYF. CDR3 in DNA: TGTGCCAGCAGTGTCTCCTGGGGGCCCACCTACGAGCAGTACTTC.

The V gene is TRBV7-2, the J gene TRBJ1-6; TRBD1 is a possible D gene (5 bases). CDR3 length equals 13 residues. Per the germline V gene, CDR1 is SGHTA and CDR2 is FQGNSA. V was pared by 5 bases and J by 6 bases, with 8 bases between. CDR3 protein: CASSGGVNSPLHF. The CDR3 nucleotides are TGTGCCAGCAGCGGGGGGGTTAATTCACCCCTCCACTTT.

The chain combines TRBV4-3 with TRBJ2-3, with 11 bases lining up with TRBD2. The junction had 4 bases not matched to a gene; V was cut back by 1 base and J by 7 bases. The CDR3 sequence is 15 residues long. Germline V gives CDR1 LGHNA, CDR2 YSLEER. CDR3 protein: CASSQGLAGLNTQYF. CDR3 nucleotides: TGCGCCAGCAGCCAAGGACTAGCGGGATTAAATACGCAGTATTTT.

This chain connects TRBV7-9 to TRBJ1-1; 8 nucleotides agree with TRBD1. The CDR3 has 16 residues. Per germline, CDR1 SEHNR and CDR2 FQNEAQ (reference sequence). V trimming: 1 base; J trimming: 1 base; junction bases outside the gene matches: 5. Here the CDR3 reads CASSLGSGGPNTEAFF. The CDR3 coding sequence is TGTGCCAGCAGCTTAGGGTCAGGGGGCCCGAACACTGAAGCTTTCTTT. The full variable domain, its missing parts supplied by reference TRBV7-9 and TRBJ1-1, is DTGVSQNPRHKITKRGQNVTFRCDPISEHNRLYWYRQTLGQGPEFLTYFQNEAQLEKSRLLSDRFSAERPKGSFSTLEIQRTEQGDSAMYLCASSLGSGGPNTEAFFGQGTRLTVV.

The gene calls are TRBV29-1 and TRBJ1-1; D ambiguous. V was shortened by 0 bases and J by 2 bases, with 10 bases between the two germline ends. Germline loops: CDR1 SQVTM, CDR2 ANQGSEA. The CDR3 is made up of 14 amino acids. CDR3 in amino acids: CSVEDRRVNTEAFF. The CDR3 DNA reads TGCAGCGTTGAAGACAGGCGAGTTAACACTGAAGCTTTCTTT.

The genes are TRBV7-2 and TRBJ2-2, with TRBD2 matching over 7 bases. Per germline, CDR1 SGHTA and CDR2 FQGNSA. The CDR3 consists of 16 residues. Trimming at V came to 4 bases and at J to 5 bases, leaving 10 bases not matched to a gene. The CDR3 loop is CASSSPAGWGTGELFF. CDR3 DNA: TGTGCCAGCAGCTCCCCAGCGGGGTGGGGTACCGGGGAGCTGTTTTTT.

The CDR3 DNA follows: TGTGCCAGCAGCCAAGGGGGCGATAGCAATCAGCCCCAGCATTTT. Translation: CASSQGGDSNQPQHF. V is TRBV4-2 and J is TRBJ1-5, with TRBD1 as a possible D gene (5 bases). Germline lookup yields CDR1 LGHNA and CDR2 YNFKEQ. V was pared by 1 base and J by 0 bases, with 7 bases between. The CDR3 consists of 15 residues.

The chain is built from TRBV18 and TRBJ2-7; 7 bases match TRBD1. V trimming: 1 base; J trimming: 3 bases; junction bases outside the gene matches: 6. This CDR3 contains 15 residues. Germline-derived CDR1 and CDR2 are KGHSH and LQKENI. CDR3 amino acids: CASSPLPGGVYEQYF. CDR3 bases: TGTGCCAGCTCACCACTACCAGGGGGAGTCTACGAGCAGTACTTC.

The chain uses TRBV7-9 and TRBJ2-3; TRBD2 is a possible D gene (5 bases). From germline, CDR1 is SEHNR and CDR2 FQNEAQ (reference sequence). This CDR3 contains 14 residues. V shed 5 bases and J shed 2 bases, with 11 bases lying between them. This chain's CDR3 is CASSPGLATDTQYF. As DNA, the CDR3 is TGTGCCAGCAGCCCCGGACTGGCCACAGATACGCAGTATTTT.

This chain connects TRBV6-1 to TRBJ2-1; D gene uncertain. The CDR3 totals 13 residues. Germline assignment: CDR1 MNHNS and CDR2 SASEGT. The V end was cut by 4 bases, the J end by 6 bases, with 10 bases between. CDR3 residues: CASSAQNVNEQFF. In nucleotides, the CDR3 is TGTGCCAGCAGTGCACAGAACGTCAATGAGCAGTTCTTC.

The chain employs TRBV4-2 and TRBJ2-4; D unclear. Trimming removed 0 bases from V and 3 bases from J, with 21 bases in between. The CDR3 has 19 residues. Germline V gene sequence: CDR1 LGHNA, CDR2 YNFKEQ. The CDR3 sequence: CASSQDHPGVAVVKNIQYF. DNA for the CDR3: TGTGCCAGCAGCCAAGATCACCCCGGAGTGGCCGTCGTCAAAAACATTCAGTACTTC.

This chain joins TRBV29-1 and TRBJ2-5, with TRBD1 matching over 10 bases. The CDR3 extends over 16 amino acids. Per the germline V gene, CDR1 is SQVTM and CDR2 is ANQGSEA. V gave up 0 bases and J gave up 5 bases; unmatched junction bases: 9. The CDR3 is CSVEDDETGGWETQYF. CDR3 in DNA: TGCAGCGTTGAAGATGATGAGACAGGGGGCTGGGAGACCCAGTACTTC.

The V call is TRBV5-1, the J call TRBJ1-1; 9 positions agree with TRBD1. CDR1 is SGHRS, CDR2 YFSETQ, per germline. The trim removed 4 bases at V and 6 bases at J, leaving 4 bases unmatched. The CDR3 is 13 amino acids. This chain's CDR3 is CASSEGQGAEAFF. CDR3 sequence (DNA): TGCGCCAGCAGCGAGGGACAGGGTGCTGAAGCTTTCTTT.

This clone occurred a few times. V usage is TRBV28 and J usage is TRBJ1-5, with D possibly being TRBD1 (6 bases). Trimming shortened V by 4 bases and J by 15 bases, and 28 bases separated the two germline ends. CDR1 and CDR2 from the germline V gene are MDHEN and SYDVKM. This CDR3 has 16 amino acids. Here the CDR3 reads CASSSLRGAIGSTSHF. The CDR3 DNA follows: TGTGCCAGCAGTTCTCTTCGGGGGGCAATTGGGTCGACTTCGCATTTT.

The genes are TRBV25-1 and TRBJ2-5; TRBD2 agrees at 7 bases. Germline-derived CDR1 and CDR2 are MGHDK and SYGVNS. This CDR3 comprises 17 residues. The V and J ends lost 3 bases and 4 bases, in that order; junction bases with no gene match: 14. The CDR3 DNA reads TGTGCCAGCAGTGATGTGGCGCTAGCGGCCTATAGAGAGACCCAGTACTTC. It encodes CASSDVALAAYRETQYF. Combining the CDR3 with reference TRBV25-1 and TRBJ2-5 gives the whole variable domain EADIYQTPRYLVIGTGKKITLECSQTMGHDKMYWYQQDPGMELHLIHYSYGVNSTEKGDLSSESTVSRIRTEHFPLTLESARPSHTSQYLCASSDVALAAYRETQYFGPGTRLLVL.

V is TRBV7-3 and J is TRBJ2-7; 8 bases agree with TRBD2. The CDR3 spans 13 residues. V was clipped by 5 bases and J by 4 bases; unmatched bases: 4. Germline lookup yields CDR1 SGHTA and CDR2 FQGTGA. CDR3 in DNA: TGTGCCAGCAGCCCGGGAGGGGGATACGAGCAGTACTTC. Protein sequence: CASSPGGGYEQYF. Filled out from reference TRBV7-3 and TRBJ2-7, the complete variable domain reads GAGVSQTPSNKVTEKGKYVELRCDPISGHTALYWYRQSLGQGPEFLIYFQGTGAADDSGLPNDRFFAVRPEGSVSTLKIQRTERGDSAVYLCASSPGGGYEQYFGPGTRLTVT.

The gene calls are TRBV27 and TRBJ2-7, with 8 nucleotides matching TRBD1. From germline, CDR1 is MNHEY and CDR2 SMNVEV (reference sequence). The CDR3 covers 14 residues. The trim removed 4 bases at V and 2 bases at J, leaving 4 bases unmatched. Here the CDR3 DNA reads TGTGCCAGCAGTTCCGGACAGGGAGCCTACGAGCAGTACTTC. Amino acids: CASSSGQGAYEQYF.

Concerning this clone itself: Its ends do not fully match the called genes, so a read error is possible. CDR3 bases: TGCGCCGACCCAAGACAGGCCTTCGGACGGCAGCCCCAGCATTTT. The encoded protein is CADPRQAFGRQPQHF. The genes are TRBV2 and TRBJ1-5; tentative D call: TRBD1 (6 bases). Germline V lookup: CDR1 SNHLY, CDR2 FYNNEI. The CDR3 is 15 residues long.

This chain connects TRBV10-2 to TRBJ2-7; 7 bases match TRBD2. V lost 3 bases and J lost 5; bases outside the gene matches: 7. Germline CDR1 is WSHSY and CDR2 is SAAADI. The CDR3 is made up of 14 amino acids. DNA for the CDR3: TGCGCCAGCAGTGACCCCCCCGCGGGGGACGAGCAGTACTTC. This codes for CASSDPPAGDEQYF.

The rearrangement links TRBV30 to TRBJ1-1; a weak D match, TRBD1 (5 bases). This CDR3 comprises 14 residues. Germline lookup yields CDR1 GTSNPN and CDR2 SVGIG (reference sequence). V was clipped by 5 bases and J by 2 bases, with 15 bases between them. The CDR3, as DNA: TGTGCCTGGTCCCAAGACAGCTCAAACACTGAAGCTTTCTTT. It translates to CAWSQDSSNTEAFF.

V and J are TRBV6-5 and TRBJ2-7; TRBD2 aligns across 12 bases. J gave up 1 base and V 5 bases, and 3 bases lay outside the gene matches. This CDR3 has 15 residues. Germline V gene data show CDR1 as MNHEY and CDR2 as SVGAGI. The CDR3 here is CASSLAGGPSYEQYF. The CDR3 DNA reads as TGTGCCAGCAGTCTAGCGGGAGGGCCGTCCTACGAGCAGTACTTC.

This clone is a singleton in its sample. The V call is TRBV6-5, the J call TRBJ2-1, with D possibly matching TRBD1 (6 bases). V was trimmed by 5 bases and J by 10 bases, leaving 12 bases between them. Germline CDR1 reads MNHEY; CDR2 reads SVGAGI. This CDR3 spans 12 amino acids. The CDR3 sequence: CASSHQGYEQFF. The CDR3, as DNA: TGTGCCAGCAGTCACCAGGGGTACGAGCAGTTCTTC.

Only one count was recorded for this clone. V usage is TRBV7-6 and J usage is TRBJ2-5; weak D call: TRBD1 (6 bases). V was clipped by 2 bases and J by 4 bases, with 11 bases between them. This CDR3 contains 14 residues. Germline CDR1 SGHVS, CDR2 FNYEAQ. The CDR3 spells CASSLPRDIETQYF. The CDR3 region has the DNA TGTGCCAGCAGCTTACCCCGGGACATAGAGACCCAGTACTTC.

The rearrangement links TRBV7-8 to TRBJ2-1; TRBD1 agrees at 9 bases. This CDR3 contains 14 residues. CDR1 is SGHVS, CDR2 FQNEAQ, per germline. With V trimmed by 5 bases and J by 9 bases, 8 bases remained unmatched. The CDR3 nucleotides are TGTGCCAGCAGCCGAAACAGGGGGCTAGGTGAGCAGTTCTTC. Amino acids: CASSRNRGLGEQFF.

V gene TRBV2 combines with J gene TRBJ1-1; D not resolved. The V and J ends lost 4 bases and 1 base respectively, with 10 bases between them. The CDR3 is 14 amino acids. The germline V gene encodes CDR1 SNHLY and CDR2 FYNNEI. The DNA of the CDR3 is TGTGCCAGCAGTGGGTTACGGGGGAACACTGAAGCTTTCTTT. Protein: CASSGLRGNTEAFF.

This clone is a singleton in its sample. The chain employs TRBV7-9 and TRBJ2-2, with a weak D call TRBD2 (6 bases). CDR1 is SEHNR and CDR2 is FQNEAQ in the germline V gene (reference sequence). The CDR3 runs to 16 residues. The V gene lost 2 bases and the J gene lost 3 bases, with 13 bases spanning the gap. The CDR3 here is CASSLSYGGDTGELFF. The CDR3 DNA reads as TGTGCCAGCAGCTTAAGTTACGGGGGAGACACCGGGGAGCTGTTTTTT.

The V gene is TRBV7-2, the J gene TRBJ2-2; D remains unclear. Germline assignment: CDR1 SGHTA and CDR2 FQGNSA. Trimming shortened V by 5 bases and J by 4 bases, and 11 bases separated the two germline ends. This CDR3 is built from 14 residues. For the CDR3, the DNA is TGTGCCAGCAGCCCCTTTGTAATCACCGGGGAGCTGTTTTTT. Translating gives CASSPFVITGELFF. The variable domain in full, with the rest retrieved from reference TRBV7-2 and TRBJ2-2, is GAGVSQSPSNKVTEKGKDVELRCDPISGHTALYWYRQSLGQGLEFLIYFQGNSAPDKSGLPSDRFSAERTGGSVSTLTIQRTQQEDSAVYLCASSPFVITGELFFGEGSRLTVL.

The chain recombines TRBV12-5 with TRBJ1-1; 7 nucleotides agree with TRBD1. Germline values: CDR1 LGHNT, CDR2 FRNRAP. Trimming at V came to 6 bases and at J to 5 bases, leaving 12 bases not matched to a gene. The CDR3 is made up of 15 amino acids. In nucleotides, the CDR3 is TGTGCTAGTGGGGAACCTCCAGGGGGAGGAACTGAAGCTTTCTTT. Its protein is CASGEPPGGGTEAFF.

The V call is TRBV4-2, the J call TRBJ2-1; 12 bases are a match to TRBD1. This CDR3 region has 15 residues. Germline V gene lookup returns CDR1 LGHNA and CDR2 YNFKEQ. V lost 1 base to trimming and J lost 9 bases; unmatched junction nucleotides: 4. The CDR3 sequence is CASSQGDRGLSEQFF. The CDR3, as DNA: TGTGCCAGCAGCCAAGGGGACAGGGGGCTGAGTGAGCAGTTCTTC.